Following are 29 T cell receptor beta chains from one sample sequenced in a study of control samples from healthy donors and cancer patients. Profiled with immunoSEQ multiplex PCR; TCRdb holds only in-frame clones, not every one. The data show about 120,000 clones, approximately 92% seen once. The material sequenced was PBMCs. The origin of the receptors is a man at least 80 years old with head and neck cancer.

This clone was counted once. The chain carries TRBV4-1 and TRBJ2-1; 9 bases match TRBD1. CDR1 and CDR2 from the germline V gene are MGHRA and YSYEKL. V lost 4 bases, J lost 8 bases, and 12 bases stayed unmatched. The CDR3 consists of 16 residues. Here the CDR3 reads CASSRTPGQGVHEQFF. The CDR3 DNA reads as TGCGCCAGCAGCCGAACACCGGGACAGGGTGTCCATGAGCAGTTCTTC.

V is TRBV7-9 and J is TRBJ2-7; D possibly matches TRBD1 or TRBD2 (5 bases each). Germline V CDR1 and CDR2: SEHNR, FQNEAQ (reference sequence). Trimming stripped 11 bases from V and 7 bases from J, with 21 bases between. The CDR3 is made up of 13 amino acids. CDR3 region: CASTGTRPWEQYF. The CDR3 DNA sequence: TGTGCCTCCACGGGGACCCGCCCCTGGGAGCAGTACTTC. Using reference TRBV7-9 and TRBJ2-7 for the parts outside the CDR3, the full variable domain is DTGVSQNPRHKITKRGQNVTFRCDPISEHNRLYWYRQTLGQGPEFLTYFQNEAQLEKSRLLSDRFSAERPKGSFSTLEIQRTEQGDSAMYLCASTGTRPWEQYFGPGTRLTVT.

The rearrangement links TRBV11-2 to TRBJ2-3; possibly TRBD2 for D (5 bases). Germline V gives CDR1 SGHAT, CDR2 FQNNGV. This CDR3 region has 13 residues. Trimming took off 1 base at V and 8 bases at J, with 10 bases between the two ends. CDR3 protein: CASSLGTVGTQYF. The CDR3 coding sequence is TGTGCCAGCAGCTTAGGGACTGTCGGTACGCAGTATTTT.

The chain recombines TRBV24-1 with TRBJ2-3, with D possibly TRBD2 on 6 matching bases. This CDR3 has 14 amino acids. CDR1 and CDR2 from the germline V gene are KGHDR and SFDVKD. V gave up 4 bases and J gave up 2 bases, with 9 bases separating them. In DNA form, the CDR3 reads TGTGCCACCAGTGAGGGGGACTTCACAGATACGCAGTATTTT. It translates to CATSEGDFTDTQYF.

The CDR3 DNA reads as TGCGCCAGCAGGGGGGGCATTAATCAGCCCCAGCATTTT. Amino acid sequence: CASRGGINQPQHF. The rearrangement links TRBV10-2 to TRBJ1-5, with D possibly being TRBD1 (6 bases). Germline V gene sequence: CDR1 WSHSY, CDR2 SAAADI. This CDR3 spans 13 amino acids. V was pared by 6 bases and J by 4 bases, with 10 bases between.

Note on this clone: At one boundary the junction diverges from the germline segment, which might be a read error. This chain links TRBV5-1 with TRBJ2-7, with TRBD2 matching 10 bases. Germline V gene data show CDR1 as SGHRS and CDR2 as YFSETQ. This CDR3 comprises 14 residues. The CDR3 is CASSYRTSGYGQYF. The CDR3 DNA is TGCGCCAGCAGCTACCGGACTAGCGGCTACGGGCAGTACTTC. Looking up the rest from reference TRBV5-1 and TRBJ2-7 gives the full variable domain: KAGVTQTPRYLIKTRGQQVTLSCSPISGHRSVSWYQQTPGQGLQFLFEYFSETQRNKGNFPGRFSGRQFSNSRSEMNVSTLELGDSALYLCASSYRTSGYGQYFGPGTRLTVT.

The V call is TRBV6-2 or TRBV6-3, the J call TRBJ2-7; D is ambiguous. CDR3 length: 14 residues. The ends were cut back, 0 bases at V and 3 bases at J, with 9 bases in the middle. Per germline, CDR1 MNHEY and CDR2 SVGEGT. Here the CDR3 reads CASSYSTVYYEQYF. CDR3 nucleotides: TGTGCCAGCAGTTACTCCACAGTGTACTACGAGCAGTACTTC.

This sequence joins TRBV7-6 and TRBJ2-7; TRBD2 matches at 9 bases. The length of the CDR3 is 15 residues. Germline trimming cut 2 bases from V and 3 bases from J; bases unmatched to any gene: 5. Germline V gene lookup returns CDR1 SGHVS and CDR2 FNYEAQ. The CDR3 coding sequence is TGTGCCAGCAGCTTAATGCGGGAGGGTATCTACGAGCAGTACTTC. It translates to CASSLMREGIYEQYF.

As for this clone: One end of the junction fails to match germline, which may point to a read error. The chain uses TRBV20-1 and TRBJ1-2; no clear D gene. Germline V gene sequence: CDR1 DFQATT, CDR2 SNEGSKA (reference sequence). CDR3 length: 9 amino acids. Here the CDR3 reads CSARDPTFF. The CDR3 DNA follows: TGCAGTGCTAGAGATCCCACTTTCTTC.

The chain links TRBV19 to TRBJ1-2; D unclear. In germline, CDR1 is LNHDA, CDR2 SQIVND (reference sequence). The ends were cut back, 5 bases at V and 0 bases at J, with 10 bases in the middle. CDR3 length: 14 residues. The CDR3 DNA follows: TGTGCCAGTAGTTGGCAACTTTCTAACTATGGCTACACCTTC. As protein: CASSWQLSNYGYTF.

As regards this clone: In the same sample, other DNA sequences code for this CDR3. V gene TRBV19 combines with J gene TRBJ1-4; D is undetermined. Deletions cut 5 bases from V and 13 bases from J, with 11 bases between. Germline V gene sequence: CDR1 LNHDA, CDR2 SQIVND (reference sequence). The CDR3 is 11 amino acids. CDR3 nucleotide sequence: TGTGCCAGTAGTCGGAACTTCGGACTGTTTTTT. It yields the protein CASSRNFGLFF.

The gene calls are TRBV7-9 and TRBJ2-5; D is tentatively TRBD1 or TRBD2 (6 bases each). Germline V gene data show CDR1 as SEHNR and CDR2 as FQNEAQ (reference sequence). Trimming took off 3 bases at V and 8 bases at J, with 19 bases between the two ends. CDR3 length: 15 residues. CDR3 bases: TGTGCCAGCAGCTTCACCGACAGGTGGGGGGCCACCCAGTACTTC. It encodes CASSFTDRWGATQYF.

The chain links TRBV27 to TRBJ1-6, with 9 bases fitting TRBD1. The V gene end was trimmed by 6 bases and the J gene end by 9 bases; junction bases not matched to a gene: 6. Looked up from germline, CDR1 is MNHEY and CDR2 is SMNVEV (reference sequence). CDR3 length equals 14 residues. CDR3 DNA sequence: TGTGCCAGCAGCTCCGGGACAGGGAGTTCACCCCTCCACTTT. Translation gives CASSSGTGSSPLHF.

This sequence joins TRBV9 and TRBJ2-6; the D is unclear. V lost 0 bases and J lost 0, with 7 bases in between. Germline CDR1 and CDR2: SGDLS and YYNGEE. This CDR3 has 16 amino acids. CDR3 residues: CASSVDRSSGANVLTF. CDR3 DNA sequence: TGTGCCAGCAGCGTAGACAGAAGCTCTGGGGCCAACGTCCTGACTTTC. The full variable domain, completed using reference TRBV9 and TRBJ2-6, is DSGVTQTPKHLITATGQRVTLRCSPRSGDLSVYWYQQSLDQGLQFLIQYYNGEERAKGNILERFSAQQFPDLHSELNLSSLELGDSALYFCASSVDRSSGANVLTFGAGSRLTVL.

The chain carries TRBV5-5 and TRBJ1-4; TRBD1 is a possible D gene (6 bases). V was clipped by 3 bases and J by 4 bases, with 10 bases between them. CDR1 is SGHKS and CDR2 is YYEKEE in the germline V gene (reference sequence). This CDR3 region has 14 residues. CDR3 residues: CASSSDRINEKLFF. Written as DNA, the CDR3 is TGTGCCAGCAGCTCGGACAGAATTAATGAAAAACTGTTTTTT.

The CDR3 is CVRSFQWDRGRGGETQYF. DNA for the CDR3: TGTGTCAGAAGCTTTCAGTGGGACAGGGGGCGCGGGGGGGAGACCCAGTACTTC. This chain connects TRBV7-5 to TRBJ2-5; the listed D gene, TRBD1, was not tested against the DNA. TRBV7-5 corresponds to a pseudogene. The CDR3 is 18 amino acids.

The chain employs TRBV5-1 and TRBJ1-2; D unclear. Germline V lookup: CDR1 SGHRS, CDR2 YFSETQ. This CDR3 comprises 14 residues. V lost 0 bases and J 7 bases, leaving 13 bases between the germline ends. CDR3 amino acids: CASSLEGSAVGYTF. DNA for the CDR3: TGCGCCAGCAGCTTGGAAGGGTCGGCGGTTGGCTACACCTTC.

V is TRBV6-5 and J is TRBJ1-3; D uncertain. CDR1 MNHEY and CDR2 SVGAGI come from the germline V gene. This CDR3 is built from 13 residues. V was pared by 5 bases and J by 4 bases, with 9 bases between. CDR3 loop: CASSRPGGNTIYF. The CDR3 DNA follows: TGTGCCAGCAGTCGCCCTGGCGGAAACACCATATATTTT.

CDR3 amino acids: CASSITGNRAEAFF. The CDR3, as DNA: TGTGCCAGTAGTATTACAGGGAATAGGGCTGAAGCTTTCTTT. The chain carries TRBV19 and TRBJ1-1, with D perhaps matching TRBD1 (6 bases). Germline loops: CDR1 LNHDA, CDR2 SQIVND (reference sequence). Trimming took off 3 bases at V and 6 bases at J, with 14 bases between the two ends. CDR3 length: 14 amino acids.

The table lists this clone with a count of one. The CDR3 DNA follows: TGCGCCAGCAGCTGGGACAGGGGCTACGAGCAGTACTTC. Amino acids: CASSWDRGYEQYF. The rearrangement joins TRBV5-1 to TRBJ2-7, with 10 bases matching TRBD1. Germline V gene data show CDR1 as SGHRS and CDR2 as YFSETQ. V lost 3 bases and J lost 3; bases outside the gene matches: 0. The CDR3 consists of 13 residues.

The CDR3 is CASSGRARETQYF. CDR3 nucleotide sequence: TGTGCCAGCAGCGGGAGGGCCCGGGAGACCCAGTACTTC. The V call is TRBV5-4, the J call TRBJ2-5; 7 bases line up with TRBD2. Losses at the gene ends were 4 bases for V and 5 bases for J; bases not matched to a gene: 5. This CDR3 has 13 amino acids. Germline V CDR1 and CDR2: SGHNT, YYREEE (reference sequence). Complete variable domain (other parts from reference TRBV5-4 and TRBJ2-5): ETGVTQSPTHLIKTRGQQVTLRCSSQSGHNTVSWYQQALGQGPQFIFQYYREEENGRGNFPPRFSGLQFPNYSSELNVNALELDDSALYLCASSGRARETQYFGPGTRLLVL.

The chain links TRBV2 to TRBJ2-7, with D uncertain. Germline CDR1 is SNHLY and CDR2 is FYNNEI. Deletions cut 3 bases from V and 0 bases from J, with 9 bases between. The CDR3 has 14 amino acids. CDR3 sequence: CASSDRYSSYEQYF. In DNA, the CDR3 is TGTGCCAGCAGTGACCGTTATAGCTCCTACGAGCAGTACTTC.

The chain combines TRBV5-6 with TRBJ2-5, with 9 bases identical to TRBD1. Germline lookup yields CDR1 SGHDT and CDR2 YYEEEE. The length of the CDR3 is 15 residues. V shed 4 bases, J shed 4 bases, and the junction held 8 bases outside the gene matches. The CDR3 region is CASSPETGGRETQYF. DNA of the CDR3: TGTGCCAGCAGCCCTGAGACAGGGGGGCGAGAGACCCAGTACTTC. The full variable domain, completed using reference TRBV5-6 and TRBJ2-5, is DAGVTQSPTHLIKTRGQQVTLRCSPKSGHDTVSWYQQALGQGPQFIFQYYEEEERQRGNFPDRFSGHQFPNYSSELNVNALLLGDSALYLCASSPETGGRETQYFGPGTRLLVL.

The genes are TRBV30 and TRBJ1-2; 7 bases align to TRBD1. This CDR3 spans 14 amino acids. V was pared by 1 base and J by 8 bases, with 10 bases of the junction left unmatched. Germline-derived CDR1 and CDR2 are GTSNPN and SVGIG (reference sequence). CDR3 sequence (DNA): TGTGCCTGGAGTGCCGGGACAGTCACTGGAGGCTACACCTTC. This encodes CAWSAGTVTGGYTF.

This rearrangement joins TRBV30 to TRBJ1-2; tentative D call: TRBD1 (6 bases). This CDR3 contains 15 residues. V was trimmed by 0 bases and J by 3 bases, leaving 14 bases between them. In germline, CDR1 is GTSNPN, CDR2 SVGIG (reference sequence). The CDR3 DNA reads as TGTGCCTGGAGTGTCCACAGGGAAGATTACTATGGCTACACCTTC. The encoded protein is CAWSVHREDYYGYTF.

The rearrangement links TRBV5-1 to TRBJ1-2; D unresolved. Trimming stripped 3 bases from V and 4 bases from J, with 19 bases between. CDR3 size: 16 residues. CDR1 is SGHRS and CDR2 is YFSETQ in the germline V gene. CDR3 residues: CASSWLATVSLYGYTF. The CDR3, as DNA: TGCGCCAGCAGCTGGCTGGCCACCGTCTCCCTCTATGGCTACACCTTC.

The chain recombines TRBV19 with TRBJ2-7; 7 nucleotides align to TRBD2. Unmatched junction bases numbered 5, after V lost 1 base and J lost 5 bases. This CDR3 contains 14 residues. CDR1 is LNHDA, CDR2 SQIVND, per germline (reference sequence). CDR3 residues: CASSIAPGGNEQYF. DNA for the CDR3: TGTGCCAGTAGTATAGCCCCGGGGGGAAACGAGCAGTACTTC.

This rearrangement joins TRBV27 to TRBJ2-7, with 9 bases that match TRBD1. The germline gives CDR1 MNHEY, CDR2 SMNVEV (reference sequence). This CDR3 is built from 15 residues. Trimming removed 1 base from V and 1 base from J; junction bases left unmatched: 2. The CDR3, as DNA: TGTGCCAGCAGTTTATGGGGACAGGGATCCTACGAGCAGTACTTC. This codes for CASSLWGQGSYEQYF.

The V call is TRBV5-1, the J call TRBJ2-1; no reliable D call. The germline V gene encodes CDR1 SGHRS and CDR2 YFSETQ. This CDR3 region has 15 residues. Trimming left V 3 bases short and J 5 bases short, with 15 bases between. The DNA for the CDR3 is TGCGCCAGCAGCTCCCAACTCGGGCCTAACAATGAGCAGTTCTTC. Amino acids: CASSSQLGPNNEQFF.